This passage covers 23 T cell receptor beta chains from one sample sequenced in a study of T-cell memory formation after mild COVID-19. TCRdb processed the 5' RACE reads anew with MiXCR; each CDR3 protein has one entry. The sample lists 350,000 to 550,000 distinct CDR3 sequences, roughly 18% occurring once. Sequenced material: PBMCs or a T cell subset sorted from them (not recorded which). The receptors derive from a man aged 18 to 35 who had mild COVID-19 (a few samples of this study predate the infection). Cell type and time point are not known.

The gene calls are TRBV6-1 and TRBJ1-5; tentatively, D is TRBD1 (5 bases). Trimming removed 0 bases from V and 7 bases from J, with 16 bases in between. There are 16 residues in the CDR3. CDR1 and CDR2 from the germline V gene are MNHNS and SASEGT. CDR3 in amino acids: CASSEAQGPSVQPQHF. As DNA, the CDR3 is TGTGCCAGCAGTGAAGCCCAGGGACCCTCCGTACAGCCCCAGCATTTT.

This clonotype has at least ten counts. In DNA, the CDR3 is TGCGCCAGCAGCTTAGAGGGGGCGCGGGAGACCCAGTACTTC. Protein: CASSLEGARETQYF. V and J are TRBV5-1 and TRBJ2-5; 7 positions agree with TRBD1. In germline, CDR1 is SGHRS, CDR2 YFSETQ. Trimming took 2 bases from V and 5 from J; bases not matched to a gene: 6. The CDR3 contains 14 residues.

This clonotype was seen more than once but under ten times. This chain connects TRBV20-1 to TRBJ2-5; tentatively, D is TRBD1 (6 bases). V was shortened by 6 bases and J by 4 bases, with 15 bases between the two germline ends. Germline assignment: CDR1 DFQATT and CDR2 SNEGSKA (reference sequence). This CDR3 spans 13 amino acids. CDR3 sequence (DNA): TGCAGTGCCCCTGGGGTGGGGGCAGAGACCCAGTACTTC. This codes for CSAPGVGAETQYF.

This clonotype was recorded a few times. The chain joins TRBV28 to TRBJ2-3, with a weak D call TRBD2 (5 bases). CDR1 and CDR2 from the germline V gene are MDHEN and SYDVKM. Trimming cost V 5 bases and J 6 bases, with 15 bases left between them. The CDR3 has 14 residues. The CDR3 here is CASSVYGPGDTQYF. As DNA, the CDR3 is TGTGCCAGCAGTGTATACGGCCCGGGGGATACGCAGTATTTT.

Many counts were recorded for this clonotype. This chain's CDR3 is CASSSGPGYGYTF. CDR3 bases: TGTGCCAGCAGTTCCGGGCCCGGATATGGCTACACCTTC. The chain links TRBV12-3 or TRBV12-4 to TRBJ1-2, with D unclear. V was clipped by 4 bases and J by 5 bases, with 11 bases between them. The CDR3 is 13 residues long.

This clonotype has only a few counts. The chain employs TRBV29-1 and TRBJ1-1; no reliable D call. The V gene lost 7 bases and the J gene lost 8 bases, with 14 bases spanning the gap. Germline V gene data show CDR1 as SQVTM and CDR2 as ANQGSEA. The CDR3 consists of 11 residues. The CDR3 coding sequence is TGCAGCGCCGCACGGGAAGGGGAAGCTTTCTTT. Encoded protein: CSAAREGEAFF.

The V and J genes are TRBV27 and TRBJ1-1; the D gene is possibly TRBD1 (5 bases). CDR3 length: 12 residues. V gave up 7 bases and J gave up 7 bases, with 13 bases separating them. Germline V gene sequence: CDR1 MNHEY, CDR2 SMNVEV (reference sequence). This CDR3 reads CASKGTGIEAFF. The CDR3 nucleotides are TGTGCCAGCAAAGGGACGGGTATTGAAGCTTTCTTT.

The rearrangement uses TRBV6-5 and TRBJ2-1, with D perhaps given as TRBD1 or TRBD2 (5 bases each). V gave up 6 bases and J gave up 8 bases, with 14 bases separating them. The germline CDR1 and CDR2 sequences are MNHEY and SVGAGI. The CDR3 length is 13 residues. The CDR3 protein is CASRREGVDEQFF. As DNA, the CDR3 is TGTGCCAGCAGGAGGGAAGGGGTGGATGAGCAGTTCTTC.

The CDR3 reads CASSGRTGESYEQYF. The CDR3 coding sequence is TGCGCCAGCAGCGGACGGACAGGGGAATCTTACGAGCAGTACTTC. The rearrangement uses TRBV4-1 and TRBJ2-7; 9 bases map to TRBD1. In germline, CDR1 is MGHRA, CDR2 YSYEKL. V shed 5 bases, J shed 4 bases, and the junction held 9 bases outside the gene matches. The length of the CDR3 is 15 residues.

The rearrangement joins TRBV20-1 to TRBJ1-1; a weak D match, TRBD1 (6 bases). In germline, CDR1 is DFQATT, CDR2 SNEGSKA (reference sequence). There are 14 residues in the CDR3. Trimming took 7 bases from V and 10 from J, leaving 25 bases between them. The CDR3 DNA is TGCAGTGTCAACAGTGGGGGGCCGGTAGTAGGAGCTTTCTTT. This sequence encodes CSVNSGGPVVGAFF.

The chain joins TRBV4-2 to TRBJ2-1; 12 bases match TRBD2. The CDR3 spans 17 residues. The germline V gene encodes CDR1 LGHNA and CDR2 YNFKEQ. The V segment lost 1 base and the J segment 8 bases; nucleotides outside the gene matches: 9. CDR3 sequence reads: CASSQVWLAGGQDEQFF. The CDR3, as DNA: TGTGCCAGCAGCCAAGTCTGGCTAGCGGGGGGGCAGGATGAGCAGTTCTTC.

This clonotype showed up just a few times. This rearrangement joins TRBV20-1 to TRBJ1-4; D gene ambiguous. The CDR3 consists of 11 residues. Germline V lookup: CDR1 DFQATT, CDR2 SNEGSKA (reference sequence). The V gene lost 5 bases and the J gene lost 0 bases, with 1 base spanning the gap. The chain's CDR3 is CSAATNEKLFF. The CDR3 nucleotides read TGCAGTGCTGCAACTAATGAAAAACTGTTTTTT.

DNA for the CDR3: TGCAGTGCTTTGTGGGGCAATCAGCCCCAGCATTTT. It yields the protein CSALWGNQPQHF. The chain couples TRBV20-1 to TRBJ1-5; D is unresolved. The V gene lost 5 bases and the J gene lost 2 bases, with 7 bases spanning the gap. Germline assignment: CDR1 DFQATT and CDR2 SNEGSKA (reference sequence). This CDR3 spans 12 amino acids.

The sample holds a few counts of this clonotype. Here the CDR3 reads CASSWSLNTGELFF. The CDR3 DNA follows: TGTGCCAGCAGCTGGTCCCTGAACACCGGGGAGCTGTTTTTT. The chain joins TRBV5-5 to TRBJ2-2; D remains ambiguous. V lost 3 bases to trimming and J lost 1 base, with 7 bases between them. The CDR3 consists of 14 residues. In germline, CDR1 is SGHKS, CDR2 YYEKEE (reference sequence).

This clonotype was seen many times. CDR3 nucleotide sequence: TGCGCCAGCAGCTTGTCGGGACAGATTTTCACCGGGGAGCTGTTTTTT. The encoded protein is CASSLSGQIFTGELFF. The chain uses TRBV5-1 and TRBJ2-2, with TRBD1 matching 7 bases. Germline V gene data show CDR1 as SGHRS and CDR2 as YFSETQ. After removal of 1 base from V and 4 bases from J, the junction contained 7 bases not matched to a gene. CDR3 length equals 16 residues.

This rearrangement joins TRBV12-3 or TRBV12-4 to TRBJ2-3; 9 bases fit TRBD2. Trimming removed 4 bases from V and 9 bases from J; junction bases left unmatched: 14. The CDR3 extends over 16 amino acids. DNA of the CDR3: TGTGCCAGCAGTTCCACCGTTGTGACTAGCGGAGACACGCAGTATTTT. This translates into CASSSTVVTSGDTQYF.

This clonotype was seen many times. The chain has TRBV5-1 and TRBJ2-7, with D possibly being TRBD1 (6 bases). Per the germline V gene, CDR1 is SGHRS and CDR2 is YFSETQ. CDR3 size: 13 residues. V gave up 3 bases and J gave up 2 bases, with 9 bases separating them. The CDR3 DNA is TGCGCCAGCAGCTGGGACAACACCTACGAGCAGTACTTC. Protein product: CASSWDNTYEQYF.

A few counts support this clonotype. The chain recombines TRBV23-1 with TRBJ2-7, with D tentatively TRBD1 (6 bases). TRBV23-1 is placed among ORFs of uncertain function. V dropped 0 bases and J dropped 0 bases, with 12 bases sitting between them. The CDR3 is 16 amino acids. CDR3 DNA: TGCGCCAGCAGTCAATCGTTACAGGGTTTCTCCTACGAGCAGTACGTC. Its protein is CASSQSLQGFSYEQYV.

The rearrangement uses TRBV5-1 and TRBJ1-1; TRBD1 matches at 8 bases. Per germline, CDR1 SGHRS and CDR2 YFSETQ. V trimming: 7 bases; J trimming: 4 bases; junction bases outside the gene matches: 9. The CDR3 spans 14 residues. The CDR3 nucleotides are TGCGCCAGCGGGTCCTGGGACAGGAGCACTGAAGCTTTCTTT. This encodes CASGSWDRSTEAFF.

This clonotype was detected only a few times. The chain couples TRBV10-3 to TRBJ2-2; maybe TRBD1 (6 bases). Trimming removed 2 bases at V and 4 bases at J, with 17 bases between. CDR1 and CDR2 from the germline V gene are ENHRY and SYGVKD. The CDR3 covers 17 residues. This CDR3 is CAISETGQFFGTGELFF. The CDR3 nucleotides are TGTGCCATCAGTGAGACCGGACAGTTTTTTGGCACCGGGGAGCTGTTTTTT.

This clonotype turned up a few times. This chain links TRBV7-2 with TRBJ1-2; 7 bases fit TRBD1. The germline CDR1 and CDR2 sequences are SGHTA and FQGNSA. V shed 5 bases and J 8 bases; nucleotides not matched to a gene: 14. This CDR3 is built from 15 residues. The CDR3 nucleotides are TGTGCCAGCAGCCCCCGTTTTGGGACAGAGAAAGGCTACACCTTC. Translated: CASSPRFGTEKGYTF. Full variable domain (remainder filled in from reference TRBV7-2 and TRBJ1-2): GAGVSQSPSNKVTEKGKDVELRCDPISGHTALYWYRQSLGQGLEFLIYFQGNSAPDKSGLPSDRFSAERTGGSVSTLTIQRTQQEDSAVYLCASSPRFGTEKGYTFGSGTRLTVV.

The rearrangement uses TRBV12-3 or TRBV12-4 and TRBJ2-1; 12 nucleotides align to TRBD2. V lost 5 bases, J lost 8 bases, and 10 bases stayed unmatched. The CDR3 contains 16 residues. CDR3 region: CASSGSGTSGPDEQFF. The CDR3 coding sequence is TGTGCCAGCAGTGGAAGTGGGACTAGCGGGCCCGATGAGCAGTTCTTC.

The J gene is TRBJ2-2, the V gene TRBV12-3 or TRBV12-4, with 8 positions matching TRBD2. Trimming at V came to 2 bases and at J to 5 bases, leaving 16 bases not matched to a gene. The CDR3 contains 19 residues. The CDR3 DNA reads TGTGCCAGCAGTTTAAGTCCCGGGAGGGGACTAGGTTTAACCGGGGAGCTGTTTTTT. It codes for CASSLSPGRGLGLTGELFF.